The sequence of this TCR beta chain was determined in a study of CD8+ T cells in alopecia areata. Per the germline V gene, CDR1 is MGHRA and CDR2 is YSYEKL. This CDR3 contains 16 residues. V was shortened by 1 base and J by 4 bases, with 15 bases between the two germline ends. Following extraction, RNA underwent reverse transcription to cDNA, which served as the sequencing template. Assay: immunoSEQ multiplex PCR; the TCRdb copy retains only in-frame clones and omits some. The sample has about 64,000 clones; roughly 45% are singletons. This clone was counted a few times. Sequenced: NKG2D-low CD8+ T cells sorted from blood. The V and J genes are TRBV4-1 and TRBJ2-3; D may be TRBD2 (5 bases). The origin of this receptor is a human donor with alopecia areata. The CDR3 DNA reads TGCGCCAGCAGCCAAGGAGCGGCAGTAAGACCAGATACGCAGTATTTT. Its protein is CASSQGAAVRPDTQYF.